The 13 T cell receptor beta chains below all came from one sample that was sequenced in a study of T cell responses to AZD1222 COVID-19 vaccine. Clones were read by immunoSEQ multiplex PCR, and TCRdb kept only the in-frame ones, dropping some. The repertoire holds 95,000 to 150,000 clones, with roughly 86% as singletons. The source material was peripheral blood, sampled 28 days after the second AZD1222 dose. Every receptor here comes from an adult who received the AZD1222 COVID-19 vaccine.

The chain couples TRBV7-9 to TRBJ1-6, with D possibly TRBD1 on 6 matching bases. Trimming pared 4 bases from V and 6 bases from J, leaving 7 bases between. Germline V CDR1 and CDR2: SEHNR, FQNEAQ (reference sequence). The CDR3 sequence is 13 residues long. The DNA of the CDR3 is TGTGCCAGCAGCTCACAGGGTAATTCACCCCTCCACTTT. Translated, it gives CASSSQGNSPLHF.

The DNA for the CDR3 is TGTGCCAGCACGGGCCCCGGACCCTTTCAGTACTTC. Translation: CASTGPGPFQYF. V gene TRBV2 combines with J gene TRBJ2-4; D not certain. The germline gives CDR1 SNHLY, CDR2 FYNNEI. V was clipped by 7 bases and J by 11 bases, with 15 bases between them. The CDR3 sequence is 12 residues long.

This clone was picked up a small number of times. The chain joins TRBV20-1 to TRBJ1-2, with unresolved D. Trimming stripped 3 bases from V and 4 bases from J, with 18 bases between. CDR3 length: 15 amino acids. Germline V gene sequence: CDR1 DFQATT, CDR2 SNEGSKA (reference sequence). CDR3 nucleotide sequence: TGCAGTGCTAGTCCTGAAGGCCCGCTAGGCTATGGCTACACCTTC. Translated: CSASPEGPLGYGYTF.

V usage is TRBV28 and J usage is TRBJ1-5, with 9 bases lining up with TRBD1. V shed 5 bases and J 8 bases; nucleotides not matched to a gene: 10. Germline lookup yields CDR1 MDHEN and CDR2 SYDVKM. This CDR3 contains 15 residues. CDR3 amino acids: CASSPGTGTSKPQHF. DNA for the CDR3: TGTGCCAGCAGTCCCGGGACAGGGACATCAAAGCCCCAGCATTTT. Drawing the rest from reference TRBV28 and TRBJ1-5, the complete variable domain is DVKVTQSSRYLVKRTGEKVFLECVQDMDHENMFWYRQDPGLGLRLIYFSYDVKMKEKGDIPEGYSVSREKKERFSLILESASTNQTSMYLCASSPGTGTSKPQHFGDGTRLSIL.

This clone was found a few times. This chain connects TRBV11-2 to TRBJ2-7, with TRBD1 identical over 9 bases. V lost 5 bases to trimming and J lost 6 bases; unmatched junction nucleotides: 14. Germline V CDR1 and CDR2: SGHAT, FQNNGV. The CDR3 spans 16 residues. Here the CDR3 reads CASSGYTGGSTLEQYF. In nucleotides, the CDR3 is TGTGCCAGCAGCGGTTACACAGGGGGCTCTACGCTCGAGCAGTACTTC.

The CDR3 reads CASSPTGGGAYGYTF. CDR3 nucleotide sequence: TGCGCCAGCAGCCCCACGGGGGGGGGCGCCTATGGCTACACCTTC. This chain joins TRBV4-3 and TRBJ1-2, with D perhaps matching TRBD1 (6 bases). The length of the CDR3 is 15 residues. Trimming removed 4 bases at V and 4 bases at J, with 16 bases between. Germline CDR1 and CDR2: LGHNA and YSLEER.

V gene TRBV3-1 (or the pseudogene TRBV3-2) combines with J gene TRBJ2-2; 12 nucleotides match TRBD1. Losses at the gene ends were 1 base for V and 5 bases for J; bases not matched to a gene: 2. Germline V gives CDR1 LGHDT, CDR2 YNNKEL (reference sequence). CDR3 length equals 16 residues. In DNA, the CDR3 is TGTGCCAGCAGCCAAGGGGGACAGGGGGCAACCGGGGAGCTGTTTTTT. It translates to CASSQGGQGATGELFF.

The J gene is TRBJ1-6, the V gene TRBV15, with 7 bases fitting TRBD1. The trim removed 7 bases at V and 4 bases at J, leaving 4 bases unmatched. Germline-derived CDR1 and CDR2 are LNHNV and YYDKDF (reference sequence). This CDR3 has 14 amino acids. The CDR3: CATTRGAYNSPLHF. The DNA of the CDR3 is TGTGCCACCACCAGGGGGGCTTATAATTCACCCCTCCACTTT.

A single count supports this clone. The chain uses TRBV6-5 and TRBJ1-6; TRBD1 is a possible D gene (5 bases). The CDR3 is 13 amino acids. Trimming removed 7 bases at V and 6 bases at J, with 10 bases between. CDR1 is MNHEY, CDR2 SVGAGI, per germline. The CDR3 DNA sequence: TGTGCCAGCAAGCTGGGGGTTAATTCACCCCTCCACTTT. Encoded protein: CASKLGVNSPLHF.

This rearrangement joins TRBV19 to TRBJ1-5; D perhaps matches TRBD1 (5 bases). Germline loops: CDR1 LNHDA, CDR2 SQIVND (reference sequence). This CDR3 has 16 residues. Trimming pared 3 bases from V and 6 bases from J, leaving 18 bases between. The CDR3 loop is CASSIGTDSWSQPQHF. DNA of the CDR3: TGTGCCAGTAGTATCGGGACCGATTCATGGAGTCAGCCCCAGCATTTT.

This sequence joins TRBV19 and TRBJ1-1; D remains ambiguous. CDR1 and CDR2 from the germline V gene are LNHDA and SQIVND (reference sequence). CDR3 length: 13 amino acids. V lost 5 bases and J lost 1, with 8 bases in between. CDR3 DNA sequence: TGTGCCAGTAGTGTTCGACAGAACACTGAAGCTTTCTTT. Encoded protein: CASSVRQNTEAFF.

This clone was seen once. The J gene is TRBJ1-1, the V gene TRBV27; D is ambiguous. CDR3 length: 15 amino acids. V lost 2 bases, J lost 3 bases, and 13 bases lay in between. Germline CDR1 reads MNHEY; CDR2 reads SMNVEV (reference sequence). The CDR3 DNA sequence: TGTGCCAGCAGTTTAAGATCCTCTTTCCACACTGAAGCTTTCTTT. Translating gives CASSLRSSFHTEAFF.

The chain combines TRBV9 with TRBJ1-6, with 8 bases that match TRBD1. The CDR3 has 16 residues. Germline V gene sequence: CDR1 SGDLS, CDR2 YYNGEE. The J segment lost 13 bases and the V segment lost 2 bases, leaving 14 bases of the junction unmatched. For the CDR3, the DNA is TGTGCCAGCAGCGTTGGGACAGGCCCCCAAGGTGTCCCCCTCCACTTT. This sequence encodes CASSVGTGPQGVPLHF.